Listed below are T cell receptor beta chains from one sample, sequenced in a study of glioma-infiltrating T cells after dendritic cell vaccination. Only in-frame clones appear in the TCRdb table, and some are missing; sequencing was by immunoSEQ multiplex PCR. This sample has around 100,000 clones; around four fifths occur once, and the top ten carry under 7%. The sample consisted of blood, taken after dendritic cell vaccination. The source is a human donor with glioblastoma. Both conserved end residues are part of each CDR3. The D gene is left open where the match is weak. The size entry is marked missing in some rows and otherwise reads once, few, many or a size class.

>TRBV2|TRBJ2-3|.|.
CASSGGDLGGDTQYF
TGTGCCAGCAGTGGGGGGGACCTGGGGGGAGATACGCAGTATTTT
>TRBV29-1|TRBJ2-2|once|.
CSVKGGTGNTGELFF
TGCAGCGTTAAGGGCGGGACTGGGAACACCGGGGAGCTGTTTTTT
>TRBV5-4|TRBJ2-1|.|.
CASSSYPDGGSFNEQFF
TGTGCCAGCAGCTCGTACCCGGATGGAGGAAGCTTCAATGAGCAGTTCTTC
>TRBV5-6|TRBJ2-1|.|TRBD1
CASSLGTGGFDEQFF
TGTGCCAGCAGCCTAGGGACAGGGGGATTCGATGAGCAGTTCTTC
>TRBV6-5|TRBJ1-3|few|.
CATRQGNTIYF
TGTGCCACCAGACAGGGAAACACCATATATTTT
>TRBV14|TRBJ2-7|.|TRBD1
CASSYRDSSYEQYF
TGTGCCAGCAGCTACCGGGACAGCTCCTACGAGCAGTACTTC
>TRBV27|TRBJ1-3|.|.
CASSLGRPASGNTIYF
TGTGCCAGCAGTTTGGGGCGGCCAGCCTCTGGAAACACCATATATTTT
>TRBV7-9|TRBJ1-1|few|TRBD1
CASSLGGTGKTEAFF
TGTGCCAGCAGCTTAGGCGGGACAGGGAAGACTGAAGCTTTCTTT
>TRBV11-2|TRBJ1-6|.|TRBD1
CASSSRTGDNSPLHF
TGTGCCAGCAGCTCGCGAACAGGGGACAATTCACCCCTCCACTTT
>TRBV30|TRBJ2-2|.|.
CAWAGTHNTGELFF
TGTGCCTGGGCCGGGACACATAACACCGGGGAGCTGTTTTTT
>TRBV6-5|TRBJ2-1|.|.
CASSKSPGDGQFF
TGTGCCAGCAGTAAAAGCCCAGGGGATGGGCAGTTCTTC
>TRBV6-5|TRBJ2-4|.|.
CASSYGGTKNIQYF
TGTGCCAGCAGTTACGGGGGGACCAAAAACATTCAGTACTTC
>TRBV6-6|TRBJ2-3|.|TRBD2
CASSGLAADTQYF
TGTGCCAGCAGTGGACTAGCAGCAGATACGCAGTATTTT
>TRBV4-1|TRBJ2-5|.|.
CASSQDWGEIQETQYF
TGCGCCAGCAGCCAAGATTGGGGGGAAATCCAAGAGACCCAGTACTTC
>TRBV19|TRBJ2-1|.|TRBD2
CASSMSAGAVNEQFF
TGTGCCAGTAGTATGAGTGCGGGAGCCGTCAATGAGCAGTTCTTC
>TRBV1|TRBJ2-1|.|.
CTSSQDRTTSGGTEQFF
TGCACCAGCAGCCAAGATCGAACGACTAGCGGGGGGACTGAGCAGTTCTTC
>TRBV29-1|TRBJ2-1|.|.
CSVDKDSRGRRGEQFF
TGCAGCGTTGATAAGGATAGCAGGGGCCGAAGGGGTGAGCAGTTCTTC
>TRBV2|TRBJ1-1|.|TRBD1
CASNRQGDTEAFF
TGTGCCAGCAACCGACAGGGCGACACTGAAGCTTTCTTT
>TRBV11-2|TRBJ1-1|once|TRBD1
CASSLGGTGQDTEAFF
TGTGCCAGCAGCTTAGGGGGGACAGGGCAAGACACTGAAGCTTTCTTT
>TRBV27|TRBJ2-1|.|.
CASSLNRNEQFF
TGTGCCAGCAGTTTAAACAGGAATGAGCAGTTCTTC
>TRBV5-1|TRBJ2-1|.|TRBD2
CASSQTSGGGGEQFF
TGCGCCAGCAGCCAAACTAGCGGGGGTGGAGGTGAGCAGTTCTTC
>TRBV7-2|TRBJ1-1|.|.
CASTSTFGRPMNTEAFF
TGTGCCAGCACCTCTACCTTTGGGCGCCCCATGAACACTGAAGCTTTCTTT
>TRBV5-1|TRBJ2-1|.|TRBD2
CASSSGLAGVDNEQFF
TGCGCCAGCAGCTCCGGACTAGCGGGGGTCGACAATGAGCAGTTCTTC
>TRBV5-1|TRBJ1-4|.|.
CASSLSQGTNEKLFF
TGCGCCAGCAGCTTGTCGCAGGGAACTAATGAAAAACTGTTTTTT
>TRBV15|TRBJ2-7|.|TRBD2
CATSRDRGTSGYEQYF
TGTGCCACCAGCAGAGATAGGGGGACTAGCGGGTACGAGCAGTACTTC
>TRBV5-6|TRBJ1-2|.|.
CASSLMGRPNYGYTF
TGTGCCAGCAGCTTGATGGGCAGACCGAACTATGGCTACACCTTC
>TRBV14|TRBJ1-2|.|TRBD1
CASSRDSSRGYTF
TGTGCCAGCAGCCGGGACAGTTCTCGAGGCTACACCTTC
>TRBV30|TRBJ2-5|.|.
CAWSVLTGSRTQYF
TGTGCCTGGAGTGTACTCACAGGTTCGAGGACCCAGTACTTC
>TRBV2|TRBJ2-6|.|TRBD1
CASRRDRGAAGANVLTF
TGTGCCAGCAGGAGGGACAGGGGAGCGGCTGGGGCCAACGTCCTGACTTTC
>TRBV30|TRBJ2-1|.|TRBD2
CAWSVRSGGFDEQFF
TGTGCCTGGAGTGTACGGAGCGGGGGTTTCGATGAGCAGTTCTTC
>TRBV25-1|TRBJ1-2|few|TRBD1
CASRGQGVDYTF
TGTGCCAGCAGAGGACAGGGGGTCGACTACACCTTC
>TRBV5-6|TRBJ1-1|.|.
CASGLQGTETEAFF
TGTGCCAGCGGCCTCCAGGGAACAGAAACTGAAGCTTTCTTT
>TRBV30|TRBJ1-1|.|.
CAWSKVRGGEGGTEAFF
TGTGCCTGGAGTAAAGTTCGGGGAGGGGAGGGAGGCACTGAAGCTTTCTTT
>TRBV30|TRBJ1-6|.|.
CAWTTASQSPLHF
TGTGCCTGGACTACAGCCAGCCAATCACCCCTCCACTTT
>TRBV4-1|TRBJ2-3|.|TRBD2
CASSQKGTSGGTDTQYF
TGCGCCAGCAGCCAGAAGGGGACTAGCGGGGGCACAGATACGCAGTATTTT
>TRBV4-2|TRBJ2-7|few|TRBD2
CASSLQTSGDSYEQYF
TGTGCCAGCAGCCTCCAGACTAGCGGGGACTCCTACGAGCAGTACTTC
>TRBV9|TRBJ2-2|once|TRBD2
CASSDGGAYPGELFF
TGTGCCAGCAGCGACGGGGGGGCGTATCCCGGGGAGCTGTTTTTT
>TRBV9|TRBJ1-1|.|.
CASSVGGPNTEAFF
TGTGCCAGCAGCGTAGGAGGGCCGAACACTGAAGCTTTCTTT
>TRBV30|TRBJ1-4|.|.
CAWSAGDRATNEKLFF
TGTGCCTGGAGCGCGGGAGACCGGGCAACTAATGAAAAACTGTTTTTT
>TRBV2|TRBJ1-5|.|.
CASSEGQNSNQPQHF
TGTGCCAGCAGTGAGGGCCAAAATAGCAATCAGCCCCAGCATTTT
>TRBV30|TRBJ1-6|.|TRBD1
CAWSAETGSHSPLHF
TGTGCCTGGAGTGCCGAGACAGGGAGCCATTCACCCCTCCACTTT
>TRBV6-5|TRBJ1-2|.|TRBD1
CASSTHTGVNYGYTF
TGTGCCAGCAGTACCCATACAGGGGTTAACTATGGCTACACCTTC
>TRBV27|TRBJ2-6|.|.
CAGSSQREGPGHRRVLTF
TGTGCCGGCAGTTCACAACGCGAAGGACCGGGACACCGGCGAGTCCTGACTTTC